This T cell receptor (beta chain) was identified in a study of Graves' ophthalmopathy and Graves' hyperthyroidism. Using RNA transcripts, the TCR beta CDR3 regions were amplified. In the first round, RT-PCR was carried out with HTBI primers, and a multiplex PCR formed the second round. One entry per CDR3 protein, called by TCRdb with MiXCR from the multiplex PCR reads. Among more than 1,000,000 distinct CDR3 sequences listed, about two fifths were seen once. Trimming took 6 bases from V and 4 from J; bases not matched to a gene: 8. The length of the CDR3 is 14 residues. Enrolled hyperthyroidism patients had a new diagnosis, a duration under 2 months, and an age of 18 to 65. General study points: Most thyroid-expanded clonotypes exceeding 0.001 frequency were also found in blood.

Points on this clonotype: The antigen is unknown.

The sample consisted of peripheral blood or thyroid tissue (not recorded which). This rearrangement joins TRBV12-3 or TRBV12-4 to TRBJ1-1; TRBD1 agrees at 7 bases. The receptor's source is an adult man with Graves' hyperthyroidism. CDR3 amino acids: CASRSQGMSTEAFF. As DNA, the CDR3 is TGTGCCAGCAGATCACAGGGGATGAGCACTGAAGCTTTCTTT.